This TCR beta chain was retrieved from a study of Ad26.COV2.S vaccination and SARS-CoV-2 variants. Points from the study as a whole: It was found that vaccine and placebo recipients had similar non-spike TCR breadth. Considerable breadth of spike-specific CD8+ and CD4+ T cell responses has reportedly been documented following vaccination. It was vaccine recipients, not placebo recipients, who had the higher spike-specific TCR breadth.

A word on this clone: As yet, its antigen is unknown. The junction differs from germline at one of its ends, possibly a read error.

Data came from immunoSEQ multiplex PCR; TCRdb stores just in-frame clones and leaves some out. This sample carries 350,000 to 450,000 clones, under 95% of them seen once, and the ten largest clones take about 3.9%. Germline lookup yields CDR1 SSHAT and CDR2 FNYEAQ (reference sequence). CDR3 length: 15 residues. The sample in question was peripheral blood, obtained after recovery from COVID-19. This TCR was sampled from a human donor who had recovered from COVID-19. The chain links TRBV7-7 to TRBJ2-7, with 12 bases lining up with TRBD1. The CDR3 sequence is CASSPGTGGEYEQYF. DNA of the CDR3: TGTGCTAGCAGCCCAGGGACAGGGGGCGAATACGAGCAGTACTTC.